The 28 T cell receptor beta chains given below trace back to one sample, sequenced in a study of identical twins. TCRdb re-derived calls from the 5' RACE reads in MiXCR, one entry per CDR3 protein. The profile shows some 790,000 distinct CDR3 sequences, roughly 20% of them singletons. The same sample was also studied in work on T cells expressing NK-cell markers.

The specimen was PBMCs. These receptors all come from a woman aged 18-29 years in good health.

The V call is TRBV5-1, the J call TRBJ1-2; maybe TRBD1 (5 bases). Germline loops: CDR1 SGHRS, CDR2 YFSETQ. V was clipped by 4 bases and J by 5 bases, with 12 bases between them. The CDR3 spans 13 residues. CDR3 residues: CASSLDSEYGYTF. CDR3 DNA: TGCGCCAGCAGCCTAGACAGTGAATATGGCTACACCTTC. Filled out from reference TRBV5-1 and TRBJ1-2, the complete variable domain reads KAGVTQTPRYLIKTRGQQVTLSCSPISGHRSVSWYQQTPGQGLQFLFEYFSETQRNKGNFPGRFSGRQFSNSRSEMNVSTLELGDSALYLCASSLDSEYGYTFGSGTRLTVV.

The rearrangement joins TRBV7-9 to TRBJ2-1; the match to TRBD2 covers 7 bases. The germline CDR1 and CDR2 sequences are SEHNR and FQNEAQ (reference sequence). Trimming took 3 bases from V and 5 from J; bases not matched to a gene: 10. The CDR3 length is 16 residues. CDR3 loop: CASSLGGTMRDNEQFF. DNA for the CDR3: TGTGCCAGCAGCTTGGGAGGGACTATGCGCGACAATGAGCAGTTCTTC.

This clonotype was recorded a few times. The chain has TRBV11-2 and TRBJ2-3, with 8 positions matching TRBD2. CDR1 SGHAT and CDR2 FQNNGV come from the germline V gene. The CDR3 spans 14 residues. The V gene end was trimmed by 3 bases and the J gene end by 4 bases; junction bases not matched to a gene: 3. Written as DNA, the CDR3 is TGTGCCAGCAGCTTGTACGGGGGGGCAGATACGCAGTATTTT. This gives the protein CASSLYGGADTQYF.

The rearrangement uses TRBV15 and TRBJ2-1; D not certain. This CDR3 is 18 amino acids long. V lost 0 bases and J lost 0, with 15 bases in between. Germline V gene data show CDR1 as LNHNV and CDR2 as YYDKDF (reference sequence). The CDR3 region is CATSRDISTHSSYNEQFF. The CDR3 nucleotides read TGTGCCACCAGCAGAGATATCAGCACCCACAGCTCCTACAATGAGCAGTTCTTC.

The chain is built from TRBV7-2 and TRBJ1-5; D not certain. The CDR3 is made up of 15 amino acids. Germline V gives CDR1 SGHTA, CDR2 FQGNSA. V was pared by 5 bases and J by 2 bases, with 13 bases between. CDR3 in amino acids: CASSRIGLGNQPQHF. The CDR3 DNA sequence: TGTGCCAGCAGCCGTATTGGTTTGGGCAATCAGCCCCAGCATTTT.

The chain links TRBV7-9 to TRBJ2-2; D is possibly TRBD2 (6 bases). The CDR3 totals 15 residues. Germline loops: CDR1 SEHNR, CDR2 FQNEAQ (reference sequence). V was trimmed by 0 bases and J by 5 bases, leaving 10 bases between them. CDR3 sequence: CASSLAGRQTGELFF. The CDR3 nucleotides read TGTGCCAGCAGCTTAGCGGGGAGGCAAACCGGGGAGCTGTTTTTT.

This clonotype was observed a few times. This sequence joins TRBV27 and TRBJ2-1, with D perhaps given as TRBD1 or TRBD2 (5 bases each). The CDR3 sequence is 15 residues long. The V end lost 1 base, the J end lost 9 bases, and 16 bases lay between the germline ends. Germline CDR1 reads MNHEY; CDR2 reads SMNVEV (reference sequence). The CDR3 region is CASSLLRGRWGEQFF. CDR3 sequence (DNA): TGTGCCAGCAGTTTATTGAGGGGCCGGTGGGGTGAGCAGTTCTTC.

This clonotype appeared a few times. The chain recombines TRBV12-3 or TRBV12-4 with TRBJ1-2, with TRBD1 as a possible D gene (6 bases). Trimming shortened V by 5 bases and J by 6 bases, and 22 bases separated the two germline ends. CDR3 length: 16 amino acids. CDR3 coding DNA: TGTGCCAGCAGTCGATCAACAGGGACCAGAACGCATGGCTACACCTTC. Protein sequence: CASSRSTGTRTHGYTF.

This clonotype has only a few counts. The chain recombines TRBV27 with TRBJ2-3, with D possibly TRBD2 on 5 matching bases. Germline V gene data show CDR1 as MNHEY and CDR2 as SMNVEV (reference sequence). Trimming cost V 7 bases and J 1 base, with 18 bases left between them. The CDR3 is 16 residues long. The CDR3 sequence: CASTYLSGLGTDTQYF. The CDR3 DNA reads TGTGCCAGCACCTACCTCAGCGGACTGGGCACAGATACGCAGTATTTT.

This rearrangement joins TRBV4-3 to TRBJ2-7; 10 bases agree with TRBD2. The CDR3 has 15 residues. V was clipped by 0 bases and J by 4 bases; unmatched bases: 3. In germline, CDR1 is LGHNA, CDR2 YSLEER. The chain's CDR3 is CASSQDLAGVYEQYF. The CDR3 DNA sequence: TGCGCCAGCAGCCAAGACCTAGCGGGAGTTTACGAGCAGTACTTC.

V is TRBV7-2 and J is TRBJ2-5; no clear D. V gave up 5 bases and J gave up 1 base, with 14 bases separating them. CDR1 and CDR2 from the germline V gene are SGHTA and FQGNSA. The CDR3 totals 15 residues. CDR3 region: CASSPQTGSQETQYF. Here the CDR3 DNA reads TGTGCCAGCAGCCCCCAGACTGGCTCCCAAGAGACCCAGTACTTC.

The chain is built from TRBV21-1 and TRBJ2-1. TRBV21-1 is marked as a pseudogene. The CDR3 length is 14 residues. CDR3 sequence (DNA): TGTGCCAGCAGCAAAGGATGCCAGACGAATGAGCAGTTCTTC. It is translated as CASSKGCQTNEQFF.

This clonotype turned up a few times. The chain is built from TRBV12-3 or TRBV12-4 and TRBJ1-2; possible D gene TRBD1, 6 bases. This CDR3 is built from 11 residues. V shed 6 bases and J shed 12 bases, with 14 bases lying between them. CDR3 loop: CASSPGGPNTF. In DNA form, the CDR3 reads TGTGCCAGCAGCCCGGGGGGGCCAAACACCTTC.

The chain recombines TRBV5-1 with TRBJ2-1, with 9 bases matching TRBD1. V was clipped by 4 bases and J by 5 bases; unmatched bases: 10. The CDR3 loop spans 16 amino acids. Germline CDR1 is SGHRS and CDR2 is YFSETQ. The CDR3 DNA sequence: TGCGCCAGCAGCCCCCCGGACAGGGGACTCGACAATGAGCAGTTCTTC. Translated: CASSPPDRGLDNEQFF.

This clonotype was seen a few times. The V and J genes are TRBV29-1 and TRBJ2-7; TRBD1 aligns across 10 bases. From germline, CDR1 is SQVTM and CDR2 ANQGSEA. V shed 6 bases, J shed 3 bases, and the junction held 8 bases outside the gene matches. The CDR3 loop spans 14 amino acids. CDR3 sequence: CSVAAGQGIYEQYF. The CDR3, as DNA: TGCAGCGTCGCTGCGGGACAGGGGATCTACGAGCAGTACTTC.

This clonotype has ten or more counts. V usage is TRBV20-1 and J usage is TRBJ2-5; 10 bases line up with TRBD2. V shed 7 bases, J shed 3 bases, and the junction held 5 bases outside the gene matches. CDR1 DFQATT and CDR2 SNEGSKA come from the germline V gene (reference sequence). This CDR3 is 13 amino acids long. CDR3: CSGETSGKETQYF. For the CDR3, the DNA is TGCAGTGGGGAAACTAGCGGGAAAGAGACCCAGTACTTC.

The chain combines TRBV2 with TRBJ2-3; D is perhaps TRBD2 (5 bases). Germline V gene sequence: CDR1 SNHLY, CDR2 FYNNEI. V gave up 6 bases and J gave up 1 base, with 14 bases separating them. The CDR3 consists of 15 residues. DNA for the CDR3: TGTGCCAGCAGGGGGAGCTTGTCGGGCACAGATACGCAGTATTTT. Translation: CASRGSLSGTDTQYF.

The rearrangement links TRBV10-3 to TRBJ2-5, with TRBD2 identical over 7 bases. V dropped 11 bases and J dropped 5; count of bases not matched to a gene: 11. The germline V gene encodes CDR1 ENHRY and CDR2 SYGVKD. CDR3 length: 13 amino acids. CDR3 bases: TGTGCCGTCCGACTAGCAATTGGGGAGACCCAGTACTTC. Protein sequence: CAVRLAIGETQYF.

This clonotype has a handful of counts. V is TRBV20-1 and J is TRBJ2-1; D uncertain. The germline V and J ends were trimmed by 6 bases and 5 bases, with 8 bases remaining between them. This CDR3 spans 11 amino acids. The germline V gene encodes CDR1 DFQATT and CDR2 SNEGSKA (reference sequence). CDR3: CSAPTNNEQFF. The CDR3 nucleotides read TGCAGTGCCCCCACGAACAATGAGCAGTTCTTC.

V gene TRBV10-3 combines with J gene TRBJ1-5, with 7 bases matching TRBD1. CDR1 is ENHRY and CDR2 is SYGVKD in the germline V gene. V was clipped by 8 bases and J by 0 bases; unmatched bases: 10. The CDR3 length is 16 residues. CDR3 protein: CAIAWTGPYSNQPQHF. DNA for the CDR3: TGTGCCATCGCTTGGACAGGTCCTTATAGCAATCAGCCCCAGCATTTT.

V gene TRBV7-2 combines with J gene TRBJ2-1; 8 positions match TRBD2. Germline assignment: CDR1 SGHTA and CDR2 FQGNSA. This CDR3 has 14 amino acids. V lost 5 bases, J lost 6 bases, and 6 bases stayed unmatched. CDR3 coding DNA: TGTGCCAGCAGCACTTACGGGGGGGGCAATGAGCAGTTCTTC. Translated, it gives CASSTYGGGNEQFF.

The CDR3 sequence: CASQSGGSTDTQYF. The CDR3 DNA is TGCGCCAGCCAAAGCGGGGGGAGCACAGATACGCAGTATTTT. The V and J genes are TRBV5-1 and TRBJ2-3; 9 bases map to TRBD2. Germline V CDR1 and CDR2: SGHRS, YFSETQ. CDR3 length: 14 amino acids. Trimming took 7 bases from V and 0 from J; bases not matched to a gene: 3.

The sample holds a few counts of this clonotype. The V gene is TRBV18, the J gene TRBJ1-2; 7 bases match TRBD1. J was trimmed by 8 bases and V by 4 bases; bases with no gene match: 4. This CDR3 spans 12 amino acids. CDR1 is KGHSH and CDR2 is LQKENI in the germline V gene. CDR3: CASSHDRDGYTF. CDR3 nucleotides: TGTGCCAGCTCACATGACAGGGACGGCTACACCTTC.

This clonotype was picked up a small number of times. This chain connects TRBV19 to TRBJ1-1; unclear D gene. The CDR3 contains 13 residues. Germline CDR1 and CDR2: LNHDA and SQIVND (reference sequence). The V end was cut by 5 bases, the J end by 3 bases, with 10 bases between. The CDR3 coding sequence is TGTGCCAGTAGTCTCTGGTGGGACACTGAAGCTTTCTTT. It encodes CASSLWWDTEAFF.

The chain employs TRBV11-2 and TRBJ2-1; TRBD2 matches at 10 bases. The CDR3 has 18 amino acids. CDR1 and CDR2 (germline): SGHAT, FQNNGV. V lost 1 base and J lost 6; bases outside the gene matches: 12. The chain's CDR3 is CASSLGGGRSGRGNEQFF. The CDR3 DNA sequence: TGTGCCAGCAGCTTAGGAGGGGGTCGGAGCGGGAGGGGCAATGAGCAGTTCTTC.

The V gene is TRBV7-9, the J gene TRBJ2-1; 8 bases line up with TRBD1. V gave up 6 bases and J gave up 7 bases; unmatched junction bases: 8. The CDR3 spans 14 residues. Germline V gene sequence: CDR1 SEHNR, CDR2 FQNEAQ (reference sequence). The CDR3 DNA sequence: TGTGCCAGCAGGTCGACAGGGGATAAGAATGAGCAGTTCTTC. Amino acids: CASRSTGDKNEQFF.

This clonotype was seen a few times. This chain's CDR3 is CSARVVLTGRGNTIYF. As DNA, the CDR3 is TGCAGTGCTAGAGTTGTTCTAACAGGGCGCGGAAACACCATATATTTT. The V gene is TRBV20-1, the J gene TRBJ1-3; TRBD1 might be the D (6 bases). The V end was cut by 1 base, the J end by 4 bases, with 17 bases between. CDR1 and CDR2 (germline): DFQATT, SNEGSKA (reference sequence). The CDR3 covers 16 residues.

The table lists this clonotype with a few counts. This rearrangement joins TRBV12-3 or TRBV12-4 to TRBJ1-5; tentatively, D is TRBD1 (5 bases). V lost 5 bases and J 4 bases, leaving 15 bases between the germline ends. The CDR3 loop spans 15 amino acids. CDR3 in amino acids: CASSPQGVGNQPQHF. The CDR3 bases are TGTGCCAGCAGTCCCCAGGGTGTGGGGAATCAGCCCCAGCATTTT.